The clone carrying this TCR beta chain was recorded only once. Using immunoSEQ multiplex PCR, the repertoire was profiled, and TCRdb retains in-frame clones only, with some absent. Of about 410,000 clones in the sample, around 90% were seen once. The study drew participants aged about 18 to 89 years from 20 to 30 US areas. Recovered status in Cohort 3 required two negative PCRs, clearance, or symptom resolution. This sample was taken from a study of blood T cell repertoires in COVID-19. At the level of the study: Acute-phase and convalescent COVID-19 samples originated in the United States, Italy and Spain. The analysed material was cDNA or gDNA that came from T cells, B-cell-depleted T cells, or PBMCs.

The clonotype comes from a man between 18 and 29 years old who had recovered from COVID-19. Specimen: PBMCs or T cells enriched from blood (not recorded which).

The CDR3 DNA reads as TGCGCCAGCAGCTTGGGCCTAGCGGGGGACAATGAGCAGTTCTTC. This gives the protein CASSLGLAGDNEQFF. V gene TRBV5-1 combines with J gene TRBJ2-1; 10 positions match TRBD2. CDR1 is SGHRS, CDR2 YFSETQ, per germline. Unmatched junction bases numbered 2, after V lost 0 bases and J lost 5 bases. CDR3 length: 15 amino acids.